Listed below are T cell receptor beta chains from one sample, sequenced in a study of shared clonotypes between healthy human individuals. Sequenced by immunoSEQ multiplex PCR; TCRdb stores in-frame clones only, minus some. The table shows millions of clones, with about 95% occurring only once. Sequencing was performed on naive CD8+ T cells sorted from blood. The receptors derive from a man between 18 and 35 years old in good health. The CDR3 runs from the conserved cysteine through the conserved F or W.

CDR3 protein: CASSEGWVGRTEAFF
V gene: TRBV6-1
J gene: TRBJ1-1

CDR3 protein: CASSYSGAENSPLHF
V gene: TRBV6-5
J gene: TRBJ1-6

CDR3 protein: CASWDGSYEQYF
V gene: TRBV6-6
J gene: TRBJ2-7

CDR3 protein: CASRMDTDTQYF
V gene: TRBV28
J gene: TRBJ2-3

CDR3 protein: CASSRVAEDTEAFF
V gene: TRBV2
J gene: TRBJ1-1

CDR3 protein: CASSKDYHEQYF
V gene: TRBV11-2
J gene: TRBJ2-7

CDR3 protein: CATGAGTLYEQYF
V gene: TRBV6-6
J gene: TRBJ2-7

CDR3 protein: CASSFETGGAGEQYF
V gene: TRBV7-8
J gene: TRBJ2-7

CDR3 protein: CASSGSTSGGLASTDTQYF
V gene: TRBV2
J gene: TRBJ2-3

CDR3 protein: CASSYWAAGAPETQYF
V gene: TRBV6-6
J gene: TRBJ2-5

CDR3 protein: CASSFWDRPHEQYF
V gene: TRBV28
J gene: TRBJ2-7

CDR3 protein: CASGSPGQAQETQYF
V gene: TRBV12-5
J gene: TRBJ2-5

CDR3 protein: CASSLAREGGYTF
V gene: TRBV5-6
J gene: TRBJ1-2

CDR3 protein: CASSPSTGGGTEAFF
V gene: TRBV19
J gene: TRBJ1-1

CDR3 protein: CAIAWGATDGELFF
V gene: TRBV10-3
J gene: TRBJ2-2

CDR3 protein: CASSLSASYSNQPQHF
V gene: TRBV27
J gene: TRBJ1-5

CDR3 protein: CSVLGKGYNEQFF
V gene: TRBV29-1
J gene: TRBJ2-1

CDR3 protein: CASSLAGNSYEQYF
V gene: TRBV5-6
J gene: TRBJ2-7

CDR3 protein: CASSQESTSGKLEQYF
V gene: TRBV4-1
J gene: -

CDR3 protein: CASSIRGPEDEAFF
V gene: TRBV19
J gene: TRBJ1-1

CDR3 protein: CASSQEGPGGTQYF
V gene: TRBV4-1
J gene: TRBJ2-3

CDR3 protein: CASSAPPSSGGPGDTQYF
V gene: TRBV4-2
J gene: TRBJ2-3

CDR3 protein: CASSDPKTGGGEQYF
V gene: TRBV16
J gene: TRBJ2-7

CDR3 protein: CASTQGSGSSGNTIYF
V gene: TRBV7-9
J gene: TRBJ1-3

CDR3 protein: CASSPSGGSTDTQYF
V gene: TRBV7-2
J gene: TRBJ2-3

CDR3 protein: CASTTGVKTGELFF
V gene: TRBV2
J gene: TRBJ2-2

CDR3 protein: CASSFDVTGVNSPLHF
V gene: TRBV6-6
J gene: TRBJ1-6

CDR3 protein: CASSADSNEKLFF
V gene: TRBV9
J gene: TRBJ1-4

CDR3 protein: CASSQAWDFGYEQYF
V gene: TRBV27
J gene: TRBJ2-7

CDR3 protein: CASSESRDSTDTQYF
V gene: TRBV2
J gene: TRBJ2-3

CDR3 protein: CASRATGWGKLFF
V gene: TRBV27
J gene: TRBJ1-4

CDR3 protein: CASSKDSGTGNQPQHF
V gene: TRBV6-6
J gene: TRBJ1-5

CDR3 protein: CASSFGRPADQPQHF
V gene: TRBV27
J gene: TRBJ1-5

CDR3 protein: CASSIVAGVPYNEQFF
V gene: TRBV19
J gene: TRBJ2-1

CDR3 protein: CASSSRGGLYEQYF
V gene: TRBV28
J gene: TRBJ2-7

CDR3 protein: CSVGQGETQYF
V gene: TRBV29-1
J gene: TRBJ2-5

CDR3 protein: CAWSLGDNSPLHF
V gene: TRBV30
J gene: TRBJ1-6

CDR3 protein: CASSPGTGNSYEQYF
V gene: TRBV9
J gene: TRBJ2-7

CDR3 protein: CSVEDLGNIQYF
V gene: TRBV29-1
J gene: TRBJ2-4

CDR3 protein: CASSPDWGREQYF
V gene: TRBV18
J gene: TRBJ2-7

CDR3 protein: CASSRFSSYEQYF
V gene: TRBV7-9
J gene: TRBJ2-7

CDR3 protein: CASSTGTSGEGEETQYF
V gene: TRBV28
J gene: TRBJ2-5

CDR3 protein: CASSQDLSRRGGPYNEQFF
V gene: TRBV14
J gene: TRBJ2-1

CDR3 protein: CSVDTNYGYTF
V gene: TRBV29-1
J gene: TRBJ1-2